These 4 T cell receptor beta chains were all obtained from the same sample, sequenced in a study of blood T cell repertoires in COVID-19. Measured with immunoSEQ multiplex PCR; TCRdb has only the in-frame clones, and not every one. This table has tens of thousands of clones, under 95% appearing once. Specimen: peripheral blood. The receptors shown here come from a man between 45 and 60 years old with acute or convalescent COVID-19.

The chain carries TRBV27 and TRBJ2-1; 10 positions agree with TRBD2. This CDR3 region has 19 residues. Germline CDR1 reads MNHEY; CDR2 reads SMNVEV (reference sequence). Losses at the gene ends were 5 bases for V and 4 bases for J; bases not matched to a gene: 17. Here the CDR3 reads CASSPKSPLAGVLYNEQFF. Here the CDR3 DNA reads TGTGCCAGCAGTCCAAAATCACCCCTAGCGGGAGTTCTTTACAATGAGCAGTTCTTC.

This chain connects TRBV27 to TRBJ1-6, with TRBD1 matching over 9 bases. The CDR3 extends over 17 amino acids. V lost 8 bases to trimming and J lost 0 bases; unmatched junction nucleotides: 8. Germline values: CDR1 MNHEY, CDR2 SMNVEV (reference sequence). The CDR3 here is CASHDRGASSYNSPLHF. The CDR3 DNA follows: TGTGCCAGCCACGACAGGGGGGCCAGCTCCTATAATTCACCCCTCCACTTT.

This chain uses TRBV2 with TRBJ1-3; 7 bases are shared with TRBD1. Germline trimming cut 6 bases from V and 3 bases from J; bases unmatched to any gene: 5. Germline CDR1 and CDR2: SNHLY and FYNNEI. This CDR3 has 14 amino acids. This CDR3 is CASSLWDSGNTIYF. The CDR3 DNA sequence: TGTGCCAGCAGCTTATGGGACAGTGGAAACACCATATATTTT. Combining the CDR3 with reference TRBV2 and TRBJ1-3 gives the whole variable domain EPEVTQTPSHQVTQMGQEVILRCVPISNHLYFYWYRQILGQKVEFLVSFYNNEISEKSEIFDDQFSVERPDGSNFTLKIRSTKLEDSAMYFCASSLWDSGNTIYFGEGSWLTVV.

The CDR3 spells CASSYPPGLAERTGELFF. The DNA of the CDR3 is TGTGCCAGCAGTTACCCTCCGGGACTAGCGGAGCGCACCGGGGAGCTGTTTTTT. The rearrangement links TRBV6-2 or TRBV6-3 to TRBJ2-2; TRBD2 agrees at 11 bases. There are 18 residues in the CDR3. Germline values: CDR1 MNHEY, CDR2 SVGEGT. V shed 2 bases and J 4 bases; nucleotides not matched to a gene: 9.